The 9 T cell receptor beta chains listed next were all sequenced from one sample in a study of T cell responses to AZD1222 COVID-19 vaccine. This table comes from immunoSEQ multiplex PCR, and its TCRdb copy is limited to in-frame clones, with some not included. This sample carries tens of thousands of clones, approximately 91% of them seen once, and the ten largest clones take roughly a tenth. Sequenced material: peripheral blood, taken on day 0 of AZD1222 vaccination. The receptors shown here come from an adult in good health.

The V call is TRBV6-5, the J call TRBJ1-1, with D unclear. Germline assignment: CDR1 MNHEY and CDR2 SVGAGI. The CDR3 covers 15 residues. The V end was cut by 6 bases, the J end by 1 base, with 15 bases between. The CDR3 loop is CASRDVGQPNTEAFF. CDR3 sequence (DNA): TGTGCCAGCAGAGACGTTGGTCAGCCGAACACTGAAGCTTTCTTT.

The table lists this clone with a count of one. The CDR3 sequence is CASRSTSNQPQHF. Written as DNA, the CDR3 is TGTGCCAGCAGGTCCACCAGCAATCAGCCCCAGCATTTT. The chain combines TRBV6-5 with TRBJ1-5; D not resolved. V was trimmed by 6 bases and J by 1 base, leaving 7 bases between them. From germline, CDR1 is MNHEY and CDR2 SVGAGI. The CDR3 contains 13 residues.

V gene TRBV28 combines with J gene TRBJ1-2; 8 nucleotides agree with TRBD1. Looked up from germline, CDR1 is MDHEN and CDR2 is SYDVKM. The CDR3 is made up of 16 amino acids. V trimming: 5 bases; J trimming: 4 bases; junction bases outside the gene matches: 12. CDR3 residues: CASSPGQARGGYGYTF. In nucleotides, the CDR3 is TGTGCCAGCAGTCCGGGACAGGCCCGCGGGGGCTATGGCTACACCTTC.

The chain uses TRBV5-1 and TRBJ2-1; 7 nucleotides agree with TRBD2. Germline V gene lookup returns CDR1 SGHRS and CDR2 YFSETQ. The CDR3 has 14 residues. The V and J ends lost 5 bases and 4 bases, in that order; junction bases with no gene match: 6. CDR3 nucleotide sequence: TGCGCCAGCAGTCAACTAGCGAGTTACAATGAGCAGTTCTTC. It is translated as CASSQLASYNEQFF.

This clone was recorded once. This chain uses TRBV19 with TRBJ1-1; D ambiguous. V lost 3 bases and J 10 bases, leaving 18 bases between the germline ends. This CDR3 has 14 residues. Germline V gene lookup returns CDR1 LNHDA and CDR2 SQIVND (reference sequence). The CDR3: CASSISGTSLGAFF. The CDR3 bases are TGTGCCAGTAGTATTTCAGGCACGTCGTTAGGAGCTTTCTTT.

This chain links TRBV6-1 with TRBJ2-7, with D unclear. V lost 0 bases, J lost 4 bases, and 4 bases lay in between. Germline-derived CDR1 and CDR2 are MNHNS and SASEGT. CDR3 length equals 12 residues. DNA of the CDR3: TGTGCCAGCAGTGAAGCGCCATACGAGCAGTACGTC. The encoded protein is CASSEAPYEQYV.

V is TRBV4-2 and J is TRBJ1-6; TRBD1 is a possible D gene (5 bases). Deletions cut 4 bases from V and 7 bases from J, with 20 bases between. There are 17 residues in the CDR3. Germline V CDR1 and CDR2: LGHNA, YNFKEQ. CDR3 sequence reads: CASSRQDLRGDNSPLHF. CDR3 in DNA: TGTGCCAGCAGCCGACAAGATCTAAGAGGGGACAATTCACCCCTCCACTTT.

The J gene is TRBJ2-7, the V gene TRBV10-3; 13 bases are shared with TRBD2. Germline CDR1 ENHRY, CDR2 SYGVKD. The CDR3 totals 14 residues. Trimming removed 6 bases from V and 5 bases from J; junction bases left unmatched: 4. CDR3 residues: CAIRTSGRDNEQYF. In nucleotides, the CDR3 is TGTGCCATCAGAACTAGCGGGAGGGATAACGAGCAGTACTTC.

The chain couples TRBV3-1 (or the pseudogene TRBV3-2) to TRBJ1-5; TRBD1 might be the D (5 bases). Germline CDR1 and CDR2: LGHDT and YNNKEL (reference sequence). Trimming stripped 0 bases from V and 6 bases from J, with 12 bases between. This CDR3 is 15 amino acids long. The CDR3 region is CASSQDRGAIQPQHF. The CDR3 DNA is TGTGCCAGCAGCCAAGATCGAGGGGCGATTCAGCCCCAGCATTTT.